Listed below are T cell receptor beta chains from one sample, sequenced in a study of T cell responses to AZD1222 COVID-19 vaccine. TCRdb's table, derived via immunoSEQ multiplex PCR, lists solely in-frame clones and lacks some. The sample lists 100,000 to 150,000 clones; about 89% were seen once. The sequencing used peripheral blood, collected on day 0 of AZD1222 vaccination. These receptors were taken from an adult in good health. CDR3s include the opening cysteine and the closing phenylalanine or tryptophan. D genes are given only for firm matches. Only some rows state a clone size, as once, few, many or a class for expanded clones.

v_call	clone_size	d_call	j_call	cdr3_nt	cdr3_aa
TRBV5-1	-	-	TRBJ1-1	TGCGCCAGCAGCTTGGCCCGGACGGAGAACACTGAAGCTTTCTTT	CASSLARTENTEAFF
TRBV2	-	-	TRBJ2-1	TGTGCCAGCAGTGAAGCGCTTTTGGCGGGTGAGCAGTTCTTC	CASSEALLAGEQFF
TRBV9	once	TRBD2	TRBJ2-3	TGTGCCAGCAGCGTAGGTGGAGCGGGGGGGGCAGATACGCAGTATTTT	CASSVGGAGGADTQYF
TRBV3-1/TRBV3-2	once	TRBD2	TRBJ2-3	TGTGCCAGCACTCAGCGGGAGAAGTCGGATACGCAGTATTTT	CASTQREKSDTQYF
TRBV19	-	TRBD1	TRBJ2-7	TGTGCCAGTACCGGGACAGGGGGCTCCTACGAGCAGTACTTC	CASTGTGGSYEQYF
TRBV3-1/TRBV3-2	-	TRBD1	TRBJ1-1	TGTGCCACCAGGGGGCTATTGAACACTGAAGCTTTCTTT	CATRGLLNTEAFF
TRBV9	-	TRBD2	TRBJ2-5	TGTGCCAGCAGCGTAGTCCCTAGCGGGAGGGAGACCCAGTACTTC	CASSVVPSGRETQYF
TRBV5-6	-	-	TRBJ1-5	TGTGCCAGCAGCTGGGGAAACAATCAGCCCCAGCATTTT	CASSWGNNQPQHF
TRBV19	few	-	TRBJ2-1	TGTGCCAGTAGTAATCAGAGAGTAGCGTCCAATGAGCAGTTCTTC	CASSNQRVASNEQFF
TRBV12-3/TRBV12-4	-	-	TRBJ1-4	TGTGCCAGCACTCGACCGGCGGAAAAACTGTTTTTT	CASTRPAEKLFF
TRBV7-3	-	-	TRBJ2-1	TGTGCCAGCAGCCCGACTGGGAATGAGCAGTTCTTC	CASSPTGNEQFF
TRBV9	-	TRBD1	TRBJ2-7	TGTGCCAGCAGTGACAGGGTGGACTCCTACGAGCAGTACTTC	CASSDRVDSYEQYF
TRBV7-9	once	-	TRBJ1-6	TGTGCCAGCAGCTTACGAGGGACCAATAATTCACCCCTCCACTTT	CASSLRGTNNSPLHF
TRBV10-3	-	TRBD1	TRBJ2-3	TGTGCCATCAGTTGGGACAGGGGGCCTCGCACAGATACGCAGTATTTT	CAISWDRGPRTDTQYF
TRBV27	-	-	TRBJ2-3	TGTGCCAGCAGTTTGGTAGACTTTTTCACAGATACGCAGTATTTT	CASSLVDFFTDTQYF
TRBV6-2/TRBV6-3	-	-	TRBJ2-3	TGTGCCAGCAGTGCCCACACAGATACGCAGTATTTT	CASSAHTDTQYF
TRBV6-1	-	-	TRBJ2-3	TGTGCCAGCAGTGAAGGGTGGATATCCCAGGATACGCAGTATTTT	CASSEGWISQDTQYF
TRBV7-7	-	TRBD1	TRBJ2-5	TGTGCTAGCAGCTCCTCAGGGGGCGAGGAGACCCAGTACTTC	CASSSSGGEETQYF
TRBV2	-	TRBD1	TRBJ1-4	TGTGCCAGCAGCACTGGACAGGGCGGCGAAAAACTGTTTTTT	CASSTGQGGEKLFF
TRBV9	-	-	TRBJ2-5	TGTGCCAGCAGCGTAGGTCAAGGGACCCAGTACTTC	CASSVGQGTQYF
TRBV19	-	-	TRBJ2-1	TGTGCCAGTAGTAACAGCAGAAGCTCCTACAATGAGCAGTTCTTC	CASSNSRSSYNEQFF
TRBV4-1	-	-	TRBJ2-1	TGCGCCAGCAGCCAACGTGACTCATCCCTCAGAGAGCAGTTCTTC	CASSQRDSSLREQFF
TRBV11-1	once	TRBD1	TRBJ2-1	TGTGCCAGCAGCTCCCCGGACAGGGGTTACAATGAGCAGTTCTTC	CASSSPDRGYNEQFF
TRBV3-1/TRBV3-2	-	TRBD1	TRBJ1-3	TGTGCCACAAAAGATACAGGGGGTCCTGGAAACACCATATATTTT	CATKDTGGPGNTIYF
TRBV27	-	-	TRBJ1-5	TGTGCCAGCAGTACATCGGGTCAGCCCCAGCATTTT	CASSTSGQPQHF
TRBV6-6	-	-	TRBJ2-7	TGTGCCAGCAGTTACTCGAGGTCTGACTACTACGAGCAGTACTTC	CASSYSRSDYYEQYF
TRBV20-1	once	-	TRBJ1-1	TGCAGTGCTAGTAGGTTAACCCTGAACACTGAAGCTTTCTTT	CSASRLTLNTEAFF
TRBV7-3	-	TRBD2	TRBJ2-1	TGTGCCAGCAGCCCGGGGGGATCCTACGCCTACAATGAGCAGTTCTTC	CASSPGGSYAYNEQFF
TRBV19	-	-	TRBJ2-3	TGTGCCAGTACCTTAGGACAGAACACAGATACGCAGTATTTT	CASTLGQNTDTQYF
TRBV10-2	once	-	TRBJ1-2	TGCGCCAGCAGTGAGCGTAACTATGGCTACACCTTC	CASSERNYGYTF
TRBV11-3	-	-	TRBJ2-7	TGTGCCAGCAGCTTACACGAGCAGTACTTC	CASSLHEQYF
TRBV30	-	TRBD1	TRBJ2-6	TGTGCCTGGAGTAGACAGGGGGCCGGGGCCAACGTCCTGACTTTC	CAWSRQGAGANVLTF
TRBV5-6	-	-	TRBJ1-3	TGTGCCAGCAGCTTGGCCACTGGAAACACCATATATTTT	CASSLATGNTIYF
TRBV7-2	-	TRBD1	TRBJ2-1	TGTGCCAGCAGCTTAGGGACAGGGATCTACAATGAGCAGTTCTTC	CASSLGTGIYNEQFF
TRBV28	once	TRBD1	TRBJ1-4	TGTGCCAGCAGTCCTCTCCTAGACAGGGGGTATGAAAAACTGTTTTTT	CASSPLLDRGYEKLFF
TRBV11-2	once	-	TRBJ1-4	TGTGCCAGCAGCTTAGTAGGAGGGAATGAAAAACTGTTTTTT	CASSLVGGNEKLFF
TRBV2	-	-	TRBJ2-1	TGTGCATGGGGGTCCAATGAGCAGTTCTTC	CAWGSNEQFF
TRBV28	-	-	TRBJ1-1	TGTGCCAGCAGTTTAAACAGGGCCTGGGCTTTCTTT	CASSLNRAWAFF
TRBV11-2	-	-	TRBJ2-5	TGTGCCAGCAGGGGGGTGGAGACCCAGTACTTC	CASRGVETQYF